The 12 T cell receptor beta chains listed next were all sequenced from one sample in a study of blood T cells in healthy people across ages. A sample-barcoded 5' primer and a J-beta primer mix were used in a second PCR of about 7 to 11 cycles. TCRdb called the 5' RACE reads again in MiXCR, with one record for every CDR3 protein. Found here are 1,300,000 or so distinct CDR3 sequences, roughly 59% of them singletons; the top ten hold over 5%. The sample taken for sequencing was blood. Receptor source: a man between 18 and 35 years old in good health.

The V and J genes are TRBV7-9 and TRBJ1-1; tentatively, D is TRBD1 (6 bases). With 5 bases removed from V and 6 bases from J, the gap between germline ends came to 13 bases. The CDR3 has 13 amino acids. From germline, CDR1 is SEHNR and CDR2 FQNEAQ (reference sequence). CDR3 DNA: TGTGCCAGCAGCCAATCGGGGGCCGCTGAAGCTTTCTTT. It is translated as CASSQSGAAEAFF. The full variable domain, with the rest looked up from reference TRBV7-9 and TRBJ1-1, is DTGVSQNPRHKITKRGQNVTFRCDPISEHNRLYWYRQTLGQGPEFLTYFQNEAQLEKSRLLSDRFSAERPKGSFSTLEIQRTEQGDSAMYLCASSQSGAAEAFFGQGTRLTVV.

The chain joins TRBV7-8 to TRBJ2-1, with TRBD1 matching 8 bases. The germline V gene has CDR1 SGHVS and CDR2 FQNEAQ. The CDR3 has 16 residues. Trimming cost V 4 bases and J 8 bases; bases outside gene matches: 13. CDR3 amino acids: CASSSIRQGRSHEQFF. The CDR3 bases are TGTGCCAGCAGCTCCATCCGACAGGGGAGGAGTCATGAGCAGTTCTTC.

This clonotype was recorded at least ten times. A much larger clone sits a single nucleotide away, making a read error possible. The chain couples TRBV6-1 to TRBJ2-5; 7 bases line up with TRBD1. The CDR3 contains 16 residues. J lost 11 bases, V lost 7 bases, and 22 bases had no gene match. Germline V CDR1 and CDR2: MNHNS, SASEGT. This chain's CDR3 is CASTQLTGSGSNEQYF. Written as DNA, the CDR3 is TGTGCCAGCACCCAATTGACAGGGTCGGGCTCCAATGAGCAGTACTTC.

This clonotype was seen just once. In DNA, the CDR3 is TGTGCCAGCAGTGAAACAGGGGGCGAGCAGTTCTTC. It codes for CASSETGGEQFF. The genes are TRBV2 and TRBJ2-1; the match to TRBD1 covers 9 bases. The CDR3 is 12 residues long. V shed 2 bases, J shed 10 bases, and the junction held 0 bases outside the gene matches. CDR1 is SNHLY and CDR2 is FYNNEI in the germline V gene.

This clonotype was detected only a few times. The CDR3 region is CASRLVAGNEQFF. In DNA form, the CDR3 reads TGTGCCAGCAGGCTGGTAGCGGGGAATGAGCAGTTCTTC. The chain uses TRBV6-5 and TRBJ2-1, with 8 bases identical to TRBD2. J gave up 7 bases and V 6 bases, and 5 bases lay outside the gene matches. Germline CDR1 reads MNHEY; CDR2 reads SVGAGI. The CDR3 covers 13 residues.

The CDR3 DNA reads TGCAGTGCTAGAGATCGGCGCGGGATCCGCTCCTACGAGCAGTACTTC. Protein product: CSARDRRGIRSYEQYF. The chain is built from TRBV20-1 and TRBJ2-7, with TRBD2 as a possible D gene (6 bases). This CDR3 is built from 16 residues. V was clipped by 0 bases and J by 0 bases, with 15 bases between them. Germline loops: CDR1 DFQATT, CDR2 SNEGSKA (reference sequence).

The rearrangement uses TRBV6-5 and TRBJ2-7; TRBD1 aligns across 7 bases. V lost 5 bases, J lost 6 bases, and 13 bases stayed unmatched. Looked up from germline, CDR1 is MNHEY and CDR2 is SVGAGI. The length of the CDR3 is 15 residues. The CDR3 nucleotides are TGTGCCAGCAGTCCCCAGACAGGGTTACGTCGCGAGCAGTACTTC. Its protein product is CASSPQTGLRREQYF.

The chain employs TRBV15 and TRBJ2-4; no clear D gene. V lost 0 bases, J lost 4 bases, and 16 bases lay in between. This CDR3 contains 17 residues. Per germline, CDR1 LNHNV and CDR2 YYDKDF (reference sequence). The CDR3: CATSRDRIGYGKNIQYF. The CDR3 region has the DNA TGTGCCACCAGCAGAGATCGGATTGGTTATGGGAAAAACATTCAGTACTTC.

The chain couples TRBV5-6 to TRBJ1-1, with 12 bases matching TRBD1. Germline CDR1 SGHDT, CDR2 YYEEEE. V trimming: 1 base; J trimming: 7 bases; junction bases outside the gene matches: 8. The CDR3 loop spans 16 amino acids. This CDR3 is CASSLWPGTGGDEAFF. The DNA for the CDR3 is TGTGCCAGCAGCTTGTGGCCCGGGACAGGGGGCGATGAAGCTTTCTTT.

V usage is TRBV20-1 and J usage is TRBJ2-3; D possibly corresponds to TRBD1 (6 bases). This CDR3 has 17 residues. Trimming shortened V by 1 base and J by 6 bases, and 23 bases separated the two germline ends. Germline values: CDR1 DFQATT, CDR2 SNEGSKA (reference sequence). In DNA form, the CDR3 reads TGCAGTGCTAGAGTCTCAACGTCAGTGATAAGGGGGGATACGCAGTATTTT. Its translation: CSARVSTSVIRGDTQYF.

This clonotype was seen a handful of times. V gene TRBV4-3 combines with J gene TRBJ2-1; D ambiguous. Germline V gene data show CDR1 as LGHNA and CDR2 as YSLEER. Trimming stripped 1 base from V and 10 bases from J, with 14 bases between. This CDR3 has 14 residues. The CDR3 sequence: CASSQVNEIAEQFF. The CDR3 DNA follows: TGCGCCAGCAGCCAAGTCAATGAGATTGCAGAGCAGTTCTTC.

V is TRBV15 and J is TRBJ2-7; no firm D call. Germline CDR1 LNHNV, CDR2 YYDKDF (reference sequence). The length of the CDR3 is 15 residues. The ends were cut back, 0 bases at V and 6 bases at J, with 15 bases in the middle. This CDR3 is CATSRDITATLEQYF. The CDR3 DNA reads as TGTGCCACCAGCAGAGATATTACAGCGACTCTCGAGCAGTACTTC.